A single sample is the source of the 8 T cell receptor beta chains below, sequenced in a study of persistence of HIV-infected CD4 T cells. The libraries were made with immunoSEQ version 4 in survey mode. Sequenced by immunoSEQ multiplex PCR; TCRdb stores in-frame clones only, minus some. The table includes 37,000 or so clones, 75% to 90% detected once. Lysates of CMV-infected fibroblasts at 10 ug/mL stimulated these cells. CD40L/CD69 double-negative CD45RO-high memory CD4+ T cells were collected. These receptors lack a known antigen. The source material was CD4+ T cells sorted from PBMCs after approximately 18-hour stimulation, sampled from a patient who received antiretroviral therapy. All receptors come from an adult man with HIV who was CMV-seropositive.

V gene TRBV6-5 combines with J gene TRBJ2-2; D not resolved. The CDR3 extends over 13 amino acids. The ends were cut back, 11 bases at V and 8 bases at J, with 18 bases in the middle. Germline V lookup: CDR1 MNHEY, CDR2 SVGAGI. This chain's CDR3 is CAGQETQIGELFF. CDR3 DNA sequence: TGTGCCGGTCAAGAGACGCAAATAGGGGAGCTGTTTTTT.

In this sample, this clone turned up a few times. The V gene is TRBV5-1, the J gene TRBJ1-1; D gene uncertain. This CDR3 has 14 amino acids. The V end was cut by 6 bases, the J end by 0 bases, with 12 bases between. Germline V CDR1 and CDR2: SGHRS, YFSETQ. CDR3 sequence: CASTENTVNTEAFF. CDR3 bases: TGCGCCAGCACCGAGAATACAGTGAACACTGAAGCTTTCTTT.

The gene calls are TRBV18 and TRBJ1-2; TRBD1 is a possible D gene (5 bases). Trimming removed 3 bases from V and 8 bases from J, with 22 bases in between. There are 16 residues in the CDR3. Germline loops: CDR1 KGHSH, CDR2 LQKENI. This chain's CDR3 is CASSPEVGKGIEGYTF. Written as DNA, the CDR3 is TGTGCCAGCTCACCGGAGGTTGGCAAGGGGATAGAAGGCTACACCTTC.

V usage is TRBV27 and J usage is TRBJ1-4, with 7 positions matching TRBD1. The junction had 4 bases not matched to a gene; V was cut back by 8 bases and J by 1 base. This CDR3 is built from 14 residues. The germline CDR1 and CDR2 sequences are MNHEY and SMNVEV (reference sequence). The CDR3 protein is CASGRQGTNEKLFF. The CDR3 DNA sequence: TGTGCCAGCGGCAGACAGGGAACTAATGAAAAACTGTTTTTT.

The genes are TRBV28 and TRBJ1-1; D is possibly TRBD1 (5 bases). The CDR3 totals 14 residues. V lost 3 bases, J lost 5 bases, and 13 bases lay in between. Looked up from germline, CDR1 is MDHEN and CDR2 is SYDVKM. The CDR3 loop reads CASSFVGAITEAFF. CDR3 coding DNA: TGTGCCAGCAGTTTCGTAGGGGCTATAACTGAAGCTTTCTTT.

The CDR3 region is CAISGTDKNIQYF. CDR3 coding DNA: TGTGCCATCTCCGGGACAGATAAAAACATTCAGTACTTC. The chain has TRBV10-3 and TRBJ2-4, with 7 bases matching TRBD1. The CDR3 contains 13 residues. Losses at the gene ends were 8 bases for V and 4 bases for J; bases not matched to a gene: 5. Germline CDR1 and CDR2: ENHRY and SYGVKD.

The V and J genes are TRBV5-8 and TRBJ1-2, with TRBD1 identical over 8 bases. Unmatched junction bases numbered 2, after V lost 0 bases and J lost 7 bases. Germline V gene sequence: CDR1 SGHTS, CDR2 YDEGEE. The CDR3 spans 13 residues. This chain's CDR3 is CASSLGDRGGYTF. The CDR3 nucleotides read TGTGCCAGCAGCTTGGGTGACAGGGGTGGCTACACCTTC.

This clone was recorded once. This chain connects TRBV13 to TRBJ1-1; D unclear. The CDR3 is made up of 15 amino acids. With 4 bases removed from V and 0 bases from J, the gap between germline ends came to 12 bases. Looked up from germline, CDR1 is PRHDT and CDR2 is FYEKMQ (reference sequence). CDR3 DNA sequence: TGTGCCAGCAGCTCACACAGTGATTTGAACACTGAAGCTTTCTTT. Protein: CASSSHSDLNTEAFF.